Included here is one T cell receptor beta chain sequence, with context. It lacks a known antigen. The sample holds no much larger clone one base away, and base qualities are not on file. This sample was included in a study of shared clonotypes between healthy human individuals (dated by TCRdb to about 2020). Concerning the study at large: The cohort included three men and a couple of women between 18 and 49 years of age. Different laboratories and diverse techniques were used to prepare libraries and sequence TCR repertoires, to increase sequencing depth and limit assay-specific biases. For each donor, three plates each were used for CD4 naive and CD4 memory, two plates were used for CD8 naive, and one plate was used for CD8 memory. Blood TCR repertoires of about 5 healthy adults were deeply sequenced to estimate repertoire size and the extent of clonotype sharing between individuals. Per donor, leukapheresis produced somewhere between about 0.8 and 9 billion PBMCs. Here is what the overall study found, with its caveats: Based on pairwise subsampling, the degree of clonotype sharing among donors was expected to be affected by sequencing depth. Clonotypes shared by all four sorted-subset donors showed higher generation probabilities than non-shared clonotypes. Even with the large sequencing depth, rarefaction of the sorted-subset datasets indicated that sequencing was incomplete. Sharing across a few donors was observed for roughly 5.4% of naive CD4, about 4% of naive CD8, over 2% of memory CD4, and 0.4% of memory CD8 clonotypes. Larger estimated clonotype richness was generally found for naive subsets than for memory subsets. Because the study included a small number of donors, the genetic and exposure-history diversity represented was limited. Sampling was limited to blood, and TCR repertoires in tissue likely differ from TCR repertoires in blood.

Donors were healthy HIV-negative adults with no recently reported acute infections or vaccinations. Only Caucasian adults living in Nashville, Tennessee, USA were represented among the donors. CD4+ T cells were enriched through magnetic negative selection, after which naive cells were positively selected on CD45RA and the remaining negative fraction served as the memory subset. After blood collection by leukapheresis, PBMCs were isolated using Ficoll-Histopaque density gradient centrifugation and then cryopreserved in the vapor phase of liquid nitrogen. Analytical flow cytometry was used to check the purity and quantity of each magnetically sorted T cell population. Genomic DNA was isolated from each sorted fraction and quantified by UV absorbance on a Nanodrop 2000c. Trimming accounts for 7 bases at V and 9 bases at J, while the number of junction bases matched to no gene is 12. Spanning cysteine to phenylalanine, the CDR3 consists of 15 amino acids. Only CDR3 DNA remains: 45 bases, in frame from the first base. Sequences MNHNS (CDR1) and SASEGT (CDR2) are obtained from the germline V gene.

Using the deep immunoSEQ assay, TCR CDR3 regions were amplified from genomic DNA by multiplex PCR. Genomic DNA extracted from each cell subset was distributed evenly over all wells of several immunoSEQ 96-well plates, and each plate served as one replicate. For sorted subsets, 150 to 200 ng genomic DNA, equal to tens of thousands of T cell genomes, was loaded into each replicate PCR. The purified libraries were quantified using a Qubit 3.0 fluorometer, sized with a Bioanalyzer 2100, and then quantified again using the KAPA Library Quantification kit. Every immunoSEQ 96-well plate was sequenced on a separate single-read 150-cycle Illumina NextSeq 550 flow cell. The authors' analysis ran thus. Because only junctional sequences without quality scores were contained in the immunoSEQ output, filtering matching that applied to full-length reads could not be performed. Sequences were annotated with PyIR, a Python wrapper for IgBLAST v1.9, using IMGT germline references to assign V/J genes and CDR3. Any read was removed if the V/J assignment was weak (E-value above 1e-6), the CDR3 was missing, or the read contained stop codons, out-of-frame junctions, or ambiguous translated residues. A V3J clonotype was defined by an identical inferred V gene, J gene, and CDR3 amino acid sequence. Percentage overlap between repertoires was computed as shared unique clonotypes divided by the size of the smaller repertoire. Three approaches were used to assess repertoire richness: RTK rarefaction, the Chao1 estimator, and Recon v2.1 estimates of unobserved clonotypes. For all TCRbeta clonotypes obtained by the gDNA method from a few donors, generation probabilities were computed with OLGA. TCRdb holds this immuneACCESS table with in-frame rearrangements only. Some clones are missing; in checked studies, unresolved V genes explain under half, and the rest has no known cause. That table supplies the V and J calls and clone size; D and trimming were determined from the DNA. For this sample there are 2.5 million or so clones; approximately 94% appear just once. The ten largest make up 0.14% of the sample.

The sample consisted of naive CD4+ T cells sorted from blood. Taken with the paper, the label for cell subset or site translates to: CD45RA+ positively selected. This sequence was found in a man between 18 and 29 years old in good health. In this chain, TRBV6-1 is recombined with TRBJ1-6; 7 central bases correspond to TRBD1. The CDR3 reads as follows: CASTNYGTDASPLHF. The DNA sequence is TGTGCCAGCACCAACTACGGGACAGACGCTTCACCCCTCCACTTT.